The 32 T cell receptor beta chains reported below all come from one sample, sequenced in a study of patients and donors after allogeneic stem cell transplantation. TCRdb re-analysed the RT-PCR reads in MiXCR, keeping a single row per CDR3 protein. The data contain 200,000 to 250,000 distinct CDR3 sequences, 13% to 15% of them seen just once; the ten biggest clones take up 11%. Sequencing was done on a sample of blood, either unsorted or a sorted T cell fraction (not recorded which). Receptor source: a human donor who was either an allogeneic HSCT recipient or a stem cell or donor lymphocyte infusion donor (not recorded which). It is not recorded whose cells these are; they may come from a transplant donor.

V is TRBV7-8 and J is TRBJ1-2; D unclear. The CDR3 has 15 residues. Germline V gives CDR1 SGHVS, CDR2 FQNEAQ. V was trimmed by 1 base and J by 0 bases, leaving 9 bases between them. The CDR3 spells CASSLGVSANYGYTF. The CDR3 region has the DNA TGTGCCAGCAGCTTAGGAGTCTCAGCTAACTATGGCTACACCTTC.

V and J are TRBV6-2 or TRBV6-3 and TRBJ2-1; D is possibly TRBD1 or TRBD2 (6 bases each). This CDR3 has 15 amino acids. Trimming shortened V by 2 bases and J by 8 bases, and 16 bases separated the two germline ends. From germline, CDR1 is MNHEY and CDR2 SVGEGT. CDR3 residues: CASSYGGRAADEQFF. CDR3 coding DNA: TGTGCCAGCAGTTACGGGGGGCGCGCCGCCGATGAGCAGTTCTTC.

This clonotype has at least ten counts. This chain connects TRBV14 to TRBJ2-3, with D perhaps TRBD1 (5 bases). V lost 0 bases, J lost 1 base, and 17 bases lay in between. Germline V gene data show CDR1 as SGHDN and CDR2 as FVKESK. This CDR3 has 18 amino acids. CDR3 loop: CASSQENLPGWGTDTQYF. The CDR3 DNA reads as TGTGCCAGCAGCCAAGAGAACCTTCCAGGGTGGGGCACAGATACGCAGTATTTT.

The chain recombines TRBV20-1 with TRBJ2-7; D not certain. Between the trimmed V and J ends, which lost 2 bases and 2 bases, there was a span of 4 bases. The CDR3 has 11 amino acids. Germline V CDR1 and CDR2: DFQATT, SNEGSKA (reference sequence). Here the CDR3 DNA reads TGCAGTGCTAGAACAGCCTACGAGCAGTACTTC. Its protein is CSARTAYEQYF.

This clonotype has only a few counts. The V and J genes are TRBV3-1 and TRBJ1-2, with D perhaps TRBD1 (5 bases). Trimming left V 4 bases short and J 2 bases short, with 11 bases between. Germline CDR1 LGHDT, CDR2 YNNKEL (reference sequence). The CDR3 contains 14 residues. The CDR3 DNA follows: TGTGCCAGCAGCCGGGGGACTAGAAACTATGGCTACACCTTC. Translating it yields CASSRGTRNYGYTF.

At least ten counts were recorded for this clonotype. The chain carries TRBV9 and TRBJ2-3; maybe TRBD2 (6 bases). The CDR3 is 16 residues long. V gave up 4 bases and J gave up 4 bases, with 19 bases separating them. Germline-derived CDR1 and CDR2 are SGDLS and YYNGEE. Written as DNA, the CDR3 is TGTGCCAGCAGCTACCAAGGTGGGGGGAATTCAGATACGCAGTATTTT. This translates into CASSYQGGGNSDTQYF.

At least ten counts were recorded for this clonotype. This chain connects TRBV11-2 to TRBJ2-5; D not resolved. V lost 4 bases and J lost 5, with 5 bases in between. The CDR3 runs to 11 residues. Germline loops: CDR1 SGHAT, CDR2 FQNNGV. The CDR3 here is CASSYRETQYF. In nucleotides, the CDR3 is TGTGCCAGCAGCTATAGGGAGACCCAGTACTTC.

This chain connects TRBV6-2 or TRBV6-3 to TRBJ2-7; TRBD1 is a possible D gene (6 bases). The CDR3 contains 18 residues. V was shortened by 2 bases and J by 0 bases, with 20 bases between the two germline ends. The V gene's germline CDR1 is MNHEY and CDR2 SVGEGT. This CDR3 reads CASSYPSRGQGISYEQYF. In DNA, the CDR3 is TGTGCCAGCAGTTACCCCTCACGAGGGCAGGGGATCTCCTACGAGCAGTACTTC.

This sequence joins TRBV5-4 and TRBJ2-2; D ambiguous. The germline V and J ends were trimmed by 4 bases and 0 bases, with 10 bases remaining between them. Germline V CDR1 and CDR2: SGHNT, YYREEE (reference sequence). The length of the CDR3 is 15 residues. Here the CDR3 DNA reads TGTGCCAGCAGCAGATACACGGCGAACACCGGGGAGCTGTTTTTT. Translated, it gives CASSRYTANTGELFF. The full variable domain, in which reference TRBV5-4 and TRBJ2-2 provide the parts outside the CDR3, is ETGVTQSPTHLIKTRGQQVTLRCSSQSGHNTVSWYQQALGQGPQFIFQYYREEENGRGNFPPRFSGLQFPNYSSELNVNALELDDSALYLCASSRYTANTGELFFGEGSRLTVL.

This clonotype was picked up many times. The chain uses TRBV7-6 and TRBJ2-7; no definite D call. This CDR3 region has 13 residues. Trimming took 4 bases from V and 6 from J, leaving 13 bases between them. The germline V gene encodes CDR1 SGHVS and CDR2 FNYEAQ. The CDR3 loop is CASSSRLESEQYF. As DNA, the CDR3 is TGTGCCAGCAGCTCTCGCTTGGAGTCCGAGCAGTACTTC.

The J gene is TRBJ2-3, the V gene TRBV6-2 or TRBV6-3; TRBD2 aligns across 14 bases. CDR1 is MNHEY and CDR2 is SVGEGT in the germline V gene. V lost 6 bases to trimming and J lost 3 bases; unmatched junction nucleotides: 17. The CDR3 sequence is 20 residues long. The CDR3 here is CASSRTPGTSGRMETDTQYF. The CDR3 DNA sequence: TGTGCCAGCAGCCGCACACCCGGGACTAGCGGGAGAATGGAGACAGATACGCAGTATTTT.

This clonotype was found many times. The genes are TRBV11-2 and TRBJ2-5; D uncertain. This CDR3 is 14 amino acids long. Trimming took 5 bases from V and 1 from J, leaving 11 bases between them. Per germline, CDR1 SGHAT and CDR2 FQNNGV. The CDR3 is CASSPLAAQETQYF. DNA for the CDR3: TGTGCCAGCAGCCCCCTCGCGGCCCAAGAGACCCAGTACTTC.

This clonotype appeared many times. The chain is built from TRBV3-1 and TRBJ2-1; 14 bases match TRBD2. Losses at the gene ends were 1 base for V and 1 base for J; bases not matched to a gene: 0. Germline V CDR1 and CDR2: LGHDT, YNNKEL (reference sequence). There are 17 residues in the CDR3. CDR3 DNA: TGTGCCAGCAGCCAAGGACTAGCGGGAGGGTCCTACAATGAGCAGTTCTTC. Translated, it gives CASSQGLAGGSYNEQFF.

The rearrangement links TRBV15 to TRBJ2-7; the match to TRBD2 covers 8 bases. This CDR3 spans 17 amino acids. Germline V gene sequence: CDR1 LNHNV, CDR2 YYDKDF (reference sequence). V shed 1 base and J 4 bases; nucleotides not matched to a gene: 12. DNA of the CDR3: TGTGCCACCAGCAGAGGCCGCGGCGGGGGGAGCCTATACGAGCAGTACTTC. It specifies CATSRGRGGGSLYEQYF.

The table lists this clonotype with a few counts. The J gene is TRBJ1-1, the V gene TRBV5-6; perhaps TRBD1 as D (5 bases). With 4 bases removed from V and 1 base from J, the gap between germline ends came to 11 bases. In germline, CDR1 is SGHDT, CDR2 YYEEEE. The length of the CDR3 is 14 residues. This CDR3 is CASSLDSKNTEAFF. The CDR3 bases are TGTGCCAGCAGCCTCGACAGTAAGAACACTGAAGCTTTCTTT.

This clonotype occurred a few times. The genes are TRBV2 and TRBJ2-3; D remains unclear. The CDR3 loop spans 17 amino acids. The germline CDR1 and CDR2 sequences are SNHLY and FYNNEI. The ends were cut back, 1 base at V and 1 base at J, with 15 bases in the middle. Here the CDR3 DNA reads TGTGCCAGCAGTGAAGGTGCGAGCTGGGGTGGCACAGATACGCAGTATTTT. This sequence encodes CASSEGASWGGTDTQYF.

The chain employs TRBV5-3 and TRBJ2-2; no firm D call. TRBV5-3 is known as an ORF, though its function is uncertain. This CDR3 comprises 15 residues. V lost 2 bases and J 7 bases, leaving 15 bases between the germline ends. CDR3 DNA sequence: TGTGCCAGAAGCTTCTCTTTTCTCTCTCTCGGGGAGCTGTTTTTT. Its protein product is CARSFSFLSLGELFF.

The CDR3 region is CASSFQETVEAFF. CDR3 DNA: TGTGCCAGCAGCTTTCAGGAGACCGTAGAAGCTTTCTTT. This rearrangement joins TRBV11-2 to TRBJ1-1; D unclear. The V and J ends lost 3 bases and 8 bases respectively, with 13 bases between them. This CDR3 spans 13 amino acids. CDR1 and CDR2 from the germline V gene are SGHAT and FQNNGV.

The genes are TRBV5-1 and TRBJ2-7; D remains ambiguous. Per germline, CDR1 SGHRS and CDR2 YFSETQ. The germline V and J ends were trimmed by 3 bases and 3 bases, with 10 bases remaining between them. CDR3 length equals 13 residues. CDR3 DNA sequence: TGCGCCAGCAGCTCCACCTATCACTACGAGCAGTACTTC. Translation gives CASSSTYHYEQYF.

This clonotype came up a few times. The rearrangement links TRBV6-5 to TRBJ2-3, with D uncertain. Between the trimmed V and J ends, which lost 4 bases and 2 bases, there was a span of 16 bases. Per the germline V gene, CDR1 is MNHEY and CDR2 is SVGAGI. This CDR3 contains 16 residues. The DNA of the CDR3 is TGTGCCAGCAGTTTGGGGTCGTCTGGAATCACAGATACGCAGTATTTT. Residues: CASSLGSSGITDTQYF.

A few counts support this clonotype. The chain couples TRBV11-1 to TRBJ2-1; TRBD2 aligns across 10 bases. The ends lost 8 bases at V and 7 bases at J; junction bases unmatched: 5. CDR3 size: 13 residues. Germline CDR1 is SGHAT and CDR2 is FQDESV (reference sequence). The CDR3 reads CASLTSGNNEQFF. In nucleotides, the CDR3 is TGTGCCAGCTTAACTAGCGGGAATAATGAGCAGTTCTTC.

In this sample, this clonotype turned up a few times. The rearrangement links TRBV6-1 to TRBJ1-1; D is perhaps TRBD1 (6 bases). Per the germline V gene, CDR1 is MNHNS and CDR2 is SASEGT. This CDR3 spans 13 amino acids. Trimming took 7 bases from V and 4 from J, leaving 13 bases between them. This CDR3 reads CASNPGGATEAFF. Here the CDR3 DNA reads TGTGCCAGCAACCCCGGGGGGGCCACTGAAGCTTTCTTT.

Ten or more counts support this clonotype. The genes are TRBV7-2 and TRBJ1-1, with D possibly being TRBD1 (6 bases). The CDR3 length is 13 residues. In germline, CDR1 is SGHTA, CDR2 FQGNSA. The ends were cut back, 3 bases at V and 7 bases at J, with 12 bases in the middle. The CDR3 DNA is TGTGCCAGCAGCTTCAAACAGGGAAGTGAAGCTTTCTTT. It codes for CASSFKQGSEAFF.

This chain uses TRBV24-1 with TRBJ2-3; TRBD2 is a possible D gene (5 bases). CDR1 and CDR2 from the germline V gene are KGHDR and SFDVKD. This CDR3 has 16 amino acids. The ends were cut back, 5 bases at V and 6 bases at J, with 20 bases in the middle. The CDR3 nucleotides read TGTGCCACCAGTGGAAAACTTGCGGGTTATGGGGATACGCAGTATTTT. Protein sequence: CATSGKLAGYGDTQYF.

This clonotype was counted only a few times. This rearrangement joins TRBV5-6 to TRBJ2-5; D might be TRBD1 or TRBD2, each matching 6 bases. Germline CDR1 is SGHDT and CDR2 is YYEEEE. V lost 4 bases to trimming and J lost 3 bases, with 13 bases between them. The CDR3 has 14 amino acids. This chain's CDR3 is CASSGRGAEETQYF. In nucleotides, the CDR3 is TGTGCCAGCAGCGGAAGGGGGGCCGAAGAGACCCAGTACTTC. Together with reference TRBV5-6 and TRBJ2-5, the CDR3 gives the full variable domain: DAGVTQSPTHLIKTRGQQVTLRCSPKSGHDTVSWYQQALGQGPQFIFQYYEEEERQRGNFPDRFSGHQFPNYSSELNVNALLLGDSALYLCASSGRGAEETQYFGPGTRLLVL.

This clonotype was seen only a few times. The chain uses TRBV5-1 and TRBJ1-2, with a weak D call TRBD1 (6 bases). Germline values: CDR1 SGHRS, CDR2 YFSETQ. The CDR3 has 13 residues. V dropped 5 bases and J dropped 6 bases, with 14 bases sitting between them. The CDR3 loop reads CASSLRSGDGYTF. CDR3 nucleotides: TGCGCCAGCAGTTTGAGATCAGGGGATGGCTACACCTTC.

The chain combines TRBV12-3 or TRBV12-4 with TRBJ1-1; unclear D gene. The CDR3 totals 13 residues. V was pared by 4 bases and J by 2 bases, with 8 bases between. In nucleotides, the CDR3 is TGTGCCAGCAGTTCGGTGGAAAACACTGAAGCTTTCTTT. It codes for CASSSVENTEAFF.

This clonotype has at least ten counts. This chain joins TRBV19 and TRBJ1-5; the D gene is possibly TRBD1 (5 bases). With 4 bases removed from V and 6 bases from J, the gap between germline ends came to 13 bases. From germline, CDR1 is LNHDA and CDR2 SQIVND (reference sequence). The CDR3 contains 14 residues. DNA for the CDR3: TGTGCCAGTAGTAGTGGAGGTGGGACTCAGCCCCAGCATTTT. Translation: CASSSGGGTQPQHF.

Ten or more counts support this clonotype. The gene calls are TRBV3-1 and TRBJ2-7, with 12 bases identical to TRBD1. The CDR3 runs to 14 residues. With V trimmed by 7 bases and J by 4 bases, 5 bases remained unmatched. The germline V gene encodes CDR1 LGHDT and CDR2 YNNKEL (reference sequence). CDR3 residues: CASTSGQGAYEQYF. CDR3 DNA: TGTGCCAGCACCTCGGGACAGGGGGCGTACGAGCAGTACTTC.

This clonotype was detected ten times or more. This chain connects TRBV7-3 to TRBJ2-3; no clear D gene. From germline, CDR1 is SGHTA and CDR2 FQGTGA. V lost 3 bases to trimming and J lost 5 bases, with 9 bases between them. This CDR3 is built from 13 residues. DNA for the CDR3: TGTGCCAGCAGCTTCCGTAGACAAGATACGCAGTATTTT. This gives the protein CASSFRRQDTQYF.

This clonotype was counted a few times. The rearrangement links TRBV9 to TRBJ2-2, with a tentative D call TRBD2 (6 bases). Per germline, CDR1 SGDLS and CDR2 YYNGEE. There are 15 residues in the CDR3. V was clipped by 0 bases and J by 5 bases, with 11 bases between them. CDR3 in amino acids: CASSVVAGTTGELFF. The CDR3 nucleotides are TGTGCCAGCAGCGTAGTGGCCGGGACTACCGGGGAGCTGTTTTTT.

The chain uses TRBV5-5 and TRBJ1-2; D remains unclear. The CDR3 has 17 residues. V was cut by 1 base and J by 4 bases, with 20 bases left in between. CDR1 is SGHKS, CDR2 YYEKEE, per germline (reference sequence). The CDR3 DNA reads TGTGCCAGCAGCTTGACCAGACCGGAGGCAATAGGCTATGGCTACACCTTC. Its protein product is CASSLTRPEAIGYGYTF.